This T cell receptor beta chain was observed in a study of blood T cells in healthy people across ages. Trimming stripped 1 base from V and 2 bases from J, with 10 bases between. CDR3 length: 15 amino acids. Per the germline V gene, CDR1 is SGHVS and CDR2 is FNYEAQ. This clonotype was seen ten or more times. Sample-barcoded 5' priming and a J-beta primer mix drove a second PCR of roughly 7 to 11 cycles. TCRdb redid the calling of the 5' RACE reads with MiXCR, one entry per CDR3 protein. The sample has approximately 810,000 distinct CDR3 sequences, more than 25% seen once. This receptor was obtained from a woman of 80 years or more in good health. The chain joins TRBV7-6 to TRBJ2-3, with TRBD1 as a possible D gene (5 bases). The sequencing sample was made of blood. The CDR3: CASSLGPGPTDTQYF. CDR3 DNA: TGTGCCAGCAGCTTAGGCCCAGGGCCCACAGATACGCAGTATTTT.